The 16 T cell receptor beta chains below were found in one sample sequenced in a study of vaccination and CD4 T cells after COVID-19. The Oncomine TCR Beta short-read assay generated sequence data from the DNA of cultured CD4+ T cells. MiXCR, run by TCRdb on the PCR reads, gives a single entry per CDR3 protein. The sample contains several thousand distinct CDR3 sequences, over 65% of which appear only once. Which antigens these TCRs recognize remains unknown. Sample treatment: roughly 10-day PBMC culture with coronavirus spike peptide pools or control peptides (ViraFEST assay). Material for sequencing was CD4+ T cells from blood, cultured in vitro. Receptors originate from a human donor who had recovered from COVID-19.

By share, this clonotype ranks as large. The gene calls are TRBV10-3 and TRBJ2-2; 7 bases agree with TRBD1. CDR3 length equals 14 residues. Looked up from germline, CDR1 is ENHRY and CDR2 is SYGVKD. Trimming removed 3 bases from V and 3 bases from J; junction bases left unmatched: 1. The CDR3 reads CAISEDRDTGELFF. The CDR3 DNA sequence: TGTGCCATCAGTGAAGACAGGGACACCGGGGAGCTGTTTTTT.

V gene TRBV7-8 combines with J gene TRBJ1-1; D gene unclear. V lost 2 bases and J lost 3, with 10 bases in between. Per the germline V gene, CDR1 is SGHVS and CDR2 is FQNEAQ. The CDR3 contains 14 residues. The CDR3 DNA reads TGTGCCAGCAGCTTAAACGAGTTGGACACTGAAGCTTTCTTT. Amino acid sequence: CASSLNELDTEAFF.

This CDR3 reads CASSEFLGTAGSSYEQYF. As DNA, the CDR3 is TGTGCCAGCAGTGAATTCTTGGGTACAGCGGGGAGCTCCTACGAGCAGTACTTC. The chain combines TRBV25-1 with TRBJ2-7, with 7 bases fitting TRBD2. The CDR3 spans 18 residues. The trim removed 1 base at V and 0 bases at J, leaving 12 bases unmatched. The germline CDR1 and CDR2 sequences are MGHDK and SYGVNS.

The chain recombines TRBV5-4 with TRBJ1-2; possible D gene TRBD1, 5 bases. Trimming left V 0 bases short and J 4 bases short, with 13 bases between. From germline, CDR1 is SGHNT and CDR2 YYREEE (reference sequence). CDR3 length equals 15 residues. The CDR3 nucleotides read TGTGCCAGCAGCTTGGGGGGGGGTCAGCGCTATGGCTACACCTTC. Amino acids: CASSLGGGQRYGYTF.

This clonotype was counted a single time. The chain is built from TRBV19 and TRBJ2-3; 7 bases are shared with TRBD2. This CDR3 comprises 15 residues. CDR1 is LNHDA and CDR2 is SQIVND in the germline V gene (reference sequence). Trimming cost V 3 bases and J 5 bases; bases outside gene matches: 8. The CDR3 here is CASSIGLGGGDTQYF. The CDR3, as DNA: TGTGCCAGTAGTATCGGACTAGGAGGTGGAGATACGCAGTATTTT.

The CDR3 loop reads CASSRLAGRETQYF. Written as DNA, the CDR3 is TGTGCCAGCAGCCGACTAGCGGGACGAGAGACCCAGTACTTC. This sequence joins TRBV7-2 and TRBJ2-5; 11 bases are shared with TRBD2. V was pared by 5 bases and J by 4 bases, with 3 bases of the junction left unmatched. Germline values: CDR1 SGHTA, CDR2 FQGNSA. This CDR3 is built from 14 residues.

This clonotype was counted only a few times. This CDR3 is CASSYSGQGSYEQYF. The CDR3, as DNA: TGTGCCAGCAGTTACTCGGGACAGGGATCCTACGAGCAGTACTTC. The genes are TRBV6-5 and TRBJ2-7, with 9 bases lining up with TRBD1. Trimming removed 0 bases from V and 1 base from J; junction bases left unmatched: 1. The CDR3 consists of 15 residues. Germline CDR1 reads MNHEY; CDR2 reads SVGAGI.

V is TRBV7-2 and J is TRBJ2-3; 10 bases are shared with TRBD1. Germline loops: CDR1 SGHTA, CDR2 FQGNSA. V lost 3 bases to trimming and J lost 4 bases; unmatched junction nucleotides: 4. This CDR3 region has 15 residues. The CDR3 region has the DNA TGTGCCAGCAGCTTTATCGGACAGGGGGCAGATACGCAGTATTTT. Its translation is CASSFIGQGADTQYF.

The chain has TRBV2 and TRBJ2-7, with TRBD1 matching 9 bases. CDR1 and CDR2 (germline): SNHLY, FYNNEI. V shed 6 bases and J 6 bases; nucleotides not matched to a gene: 6. This CDR3 is built from 13 residues. Here the CDR3 reads CASRRGQGVEQYF. DNA of the CDR3: TGTGCCAGCAGGAGGGGACAGGGAGTCGAGCAGTACTTC.

This sequence joins TRBV20-1 and TRBJ2-7, with 8 bases aligning to TRBD1. Germline V gene lookup returns CDR1 DFQATT and CDR2 SNEGSKA (reference sequence). V shed 2 bases, J shed 6 bases, and the junction held 9 bases outside the gene matches. There are 14 residues in the CDR3. CDR3 sequence: CSARMGTGFSEQYF. CDR3 bases: TGCAGTGCTAGAATGGGGACAGGTTTCTCCGAGCAGTACTTC.

V and J are TRBV4-2 and TRBJ2-3, with 10 bases fitting TRBD2. Germline-derived CDR1 and CDR2 are LGHNA and YNFKEQ. Trimming took 6 bases from V and 4 from J; bases not matched to a gene: 10. This CDR3 comprises 16 residues. CDR3 DNA: TGTGCCAGCAGGGAACCGGGACTAGCGTACCCAGATACGCAGTATTTT. It translates to CASREPGLAYPDTQYF.

The chain couples TRBV7-2 to TRBJ1-5, with no clear D. Between the trimmed V and J ends, which lost 2 bases and 5 bases, there was a span of 7 bases. Germline CDR1 reads SGHTA; CDR2 reads FQGNSA. CDR3 size: 13 residues. CDR3 nucleotides: TGTGCCAGCAGCTTACGGGCGGATCAGCCCCAGCATTTT. Translating it yields CASSLRADQPQHF.

The gene calls are TRBV7-6 and TRBJ2-2, with a weak D call TRBD1 (8 bases). This CDR3 spans 17 amino acids. V shed 1 base and J shed 4 bases, with 16 bases lying between them. The germline V gene encodes CDR1 SGHVS and CDR2 FNYEAQ. This chain's CDR3 is CASSLGGGQATTGELFF. In DNA, the CDR3 is TGTGCCAGCAGCTTAGGGGGGGGACAGGCAACCACCGGGGAGCTGTTTTTT.

The chain couples TRBV27 to TRBJ1-6; D not certain. Germline V gene lookup returns CDR1 MNHEY and CDR2 SMNVEV (reference sequence). Trimming removed 2 bases from V and 9 bases from J, with 8 bases in between. The CDR3 runs 13 residues. CDR3: CASSLGQVSPLHF. The CDR3, as DNA: TGTGCCAGCAGTTTAGGGCAGGTTTCACCCCTCCACTTT.

The genes are TRBV20-1 and TRBJ1-1, with D perhaps TRBD1 (5 bases). Per germline, CDR1 DFQATT and CDR2 SNEGSKA (reference sequence). V gave up 2 bases and J gave up 9 bases, with 13 bases separating them. The CDR3 has 12 amino acids. The DNA of the CDR3 is TGCAGTGCTAGACGGGACGAGGCCCAAGCTTTCTTT. Its translation: CSARRDEAQAFF.

The gene calls are TRBV14 and TRBJ2-7; 10 bases align to TRBD2. The germline V gene has CDR1 SGHDN and CDR2 FVKESK. This CDR3 comprises 14 residues. V trimming: 4 bases; J trimming: 1 base; junction bases outside the gene matches: 1. This CDR3 is CASSPGLASYEQYF. The DNA of the CDR3 is TGTGCCAGCAGCCCGGGACTAGCGTCCTACGAGCAGTACTTC. The full variable domain, in which reference TRBV14 and TRBJ2-7 provide the parts outside the CDR3, is EAGVTQFPSHSVIEKGQTVTLRCDPISGHDNLYWYRRVMGKEIKFLLHFVKESKQDESGMPNNRFLAERTGGTYSTLKVQPAELEDSGVYFCASSPGLASYEQYFGPGTRLTVT.